These T cell receptor beta chains were read from a single sample in a study of blood T cells in healthy people across ages. MiXCR was run by TCRdb on the 5' RACE reads, yielding one entry per CDR3 protein. The repertoire holds over 1,500,000 distinct CDR3 sequences, with less than 50% as singletons. Sequenced: blood. The receptors derive from a woman between 35 and 50 years old in good health. CDR3s include the opening cysteine and the closing phenylalanine or tryptophan. The order of the fields is D gene, clone size, J gene, V gene, CDR3 protein, CDR3 DNA. D genes are given only for firm matches. Clone size is stated in some rows and not others, as once, few, many or a class when expanded.

d_call: TRBD1; clone_size: few; j_call: TRBJ2-5; v_call: TRBV6-5; cdr3_aa: CASSWTGAFETQYF; cdr3_nt: TGTGCCAGCAGTTGGACAGGGGCGTTCGAGACCCAGTACTTC
d_call: TRBD1; clone_size: .; j_call: TRBJ2-4; v_call: TRBV6-1; cdr3_aa: CASSDPGGTKNIQYF; cdr3_nt: TGTGCCAGCAGTGACCCAGGGGGAACCAAAAACATTCAGTACTTC
d_call: .; clone_size: .; j_call: TRBJ1-2; v_call: TRBV13; cdr3_aa: CASSLGPPGSSYGYTF; cdr3_nt: TGTGCCAGCAGCTTAGGACCTCCGGGAAGCAGCTATGGCTACACCTTC
d_call: TRBD1; clone_size: .; j_call: TRBJ2-5; v_call: TRBV25-1; cdr3_aa: CASSAATGHGETQYF; cdr3_nt: TGTGCCAGCAGTGCCGCGACAGGGCACGGGGAGACCCAGTACTTC
d_call: TRBD1; clone_size: few; j_call: TRBJ2-5; v_call: TRBV7-2; cdr3_aa: CASSTQGTTGAETQYF; cdr3_nt: TGTGCCAGCAGCACCCAAGGGACCACAGGGGCAGAGACCCAGTACTTC
d_call: TRBD1; clone_size: few; j_call: TRBJ2-1; v_call: TRBV3-1; cdr3_aa: CASSRDRVGTEQFF; cdr3_nt: TGTGCCAGCAGCCGGGACAGGGTTGGGACTGAGCAGTTCTTC
d_call: .; clone_size: .; j_call: TRBJ1-4; v_call: TRBV5-6; cdr3_aa: CASSLGGLNLFF; cdr3_nt: TGTGCCAGCAGCTTAGGTGGTCTTAATTTGTTTTTT
d_call: .; clone_size: .; j_call: TRBJ2-5; v_call: TRBV11-2; cdr3_aa: CASSYGLETKFQETQYF; cdr3_nt: TGTGCCAGCAGCTACGGCTTGGAGACTAAATTCCAAGAGACCCAGTACTTC
d_call: .; clone_size: .; j_call: TRBJ2-1; v_call: TRBV27; cdr3_aa: CASSGVDGGFYNEQFF; cdr3_nt: TGTGCCAGCAGTGGGGTGGACGGGGGTTTTTACAATGAGCAGTTCTTC
d_call: TRBD1; clone_size: .; j_call: TRBJ2-1; v_call: TRBV15; cdr3_aa: CATSRGGQGELYEQFF; cdr3_nt: TGTGCCACCAGCAGAGGCGGACAGGGGGAATTATACGAGCAGTTCTTC
d_call: .; clone_size: .; j_call: TRBJ2-5; v_call: TRBV5-1; cdr3_aa: CASSLPLGLGDNEQYF; cdr3_nt: TGCGCCAGCAGCTTGCCCCTGGGGCTTGGGGACAATGAGCAGTACTTC
d_call: .; clone_size: .; j_call: TRBJ2-1; v_call: TRBV6-2/TRBV6-3; cdr3_aa: CASSSRRVGSYNEQFF; cdr3_nt: TGTGCCAGCAGTTCGAGAAGGGTAGGCTCCTACAATGAGCAGTTCTTC
d_call: .; clone_size: .; j_call: TRBJ1-5; v_call: TRBV6-1; cdr3_aa: CASSFTPYSNQPQHF; cdr3_nt: TGTGCCAGCAGTTTTACGCCCTATAGCAATCAGCCCCAGCATTTT
d_call: TRBD2; clone_size: .; j_call: TRBJ2-7; v_call: TRBV20-1; cdr3_aa: CSASLAGRQYF; cdr3_nt: TGCAGTGCTAGTCTAGCGGGCCGGCAGTACTTC
d_call: TRBD2; clone_size: few; j_call: TRBJ2-1; v_call: TRBV7-2; cdr3_aa: CASSLGRTRGRDEQFF; cdr3_nt: TGTGCCAGCAGCTTAGGTAGGACTAGAGGCAGGGATGAGCAGTTCTTC
d_call: .; clone_size: .; j_call: TRBJ1-1; v_call: TRBV7-9; cdr3_aa: CASSFDHNTEAFF; cdr3_nt: TGTGCCAGCAGCTTTGATCACAACACTGAAGCTTTCTTT
d_call: .; clone_size: .; j_call: TRBJ1-2; v_call: TRBV7-9; cdr3_aa: CATAGTDYGYTF; cdr3_nt: TGTGCCACCGCCGGGACTGATTATGGCTACACCTTC
d_call: .; clone_size: .; j_call: TRBJ2-1; v_call: TRBV10-3; cdr3_aa: CAISESIRSYNEQFF; cdr3_nt: TGTGCCATCAGTGAGTCTATCCGCTCCTACAATGAGCAGTTCTTC
d_call: .; clone_size: few; j_call: TRBJ2-7; v_call: TRBV9; cdr3_aa: CASSVDGRSFPYEQYF; cdr3_nt: TGTGCCAGCAGCGTAGACGGAAGAAGTTTCCCCTACGAGCAGTACTTC
d_call: .; clone_size: .; j_call: TRBJ2-7; v_call: TRBV14; cdr3_aa: CASSQKTGYEQYF; cdr3_nt: TGTGCCAGCAGCCAAAAGACCGGTTACGAGCAGTACTTC
d_call: .; clone_size: .; j_call: TRBJ2-3; v_call: TRBV6-2/TRBV6-3; cdr3_aa: CASSYLREGTDTQYF; cdr3_nt: TGTGCCAGCAGTTATTTGAGAGAGGGCACAGATACGCAGTATTTT
d_call: TRBD1; clone_size: .; j_call: TRBJ1-2; v_call: TRBV2; cdr3_aa: CASSAGTGVFEGYTF; cdr3_nt: TGTGCCAGCAGTGCGGGGACAGGGGTTTTCGAGGGCTACACCTTC
d_call: .; clone_size: .; j_call: TRBJ2-7; v_call: TRBV7-9; cdr3_aa: CASSSDSMVAEQYF; cdr3_nt: TGTGCCAGCAGCTCAGATTCGATGGTTGCCGAGCAGTACTTC
d_call: TRBD1; clone_size: .; j_call: TRBJ1-2; v_call: TRBV6-1; cdr3_aa: CASGRTGIDYGYTF; cdr3_nt: TGTGCCAGCGGGAGGACAGGGATCGACTATGGCTACACCTTC
d_call: TRBD1; clone_size: .; j_call: TRBJ1-5; v_call: TRBV9; cdr3_aa: CASGGTGEGQPQHF; cdr3_nt: TGTGCCAGCGGAGGGACAGGGGAAGGTCAGCCCCAGCATTTT
d_call: .; clone_size: .; j_call: TRBJ2-3; v_call: TRBV7-2; cdr3_aa: CASSFGPDTDTQYF; cdr3_nt: TGTGCCAGCAGCTTCGGGCCTGACACAGATACGCAGTATTTT
d_call: .; clone_size: .; j_call: TRBJ2-3; v_call: TRBV20-1; cdr3_aa: CSYLREETDTQYF; cdr3_nt: TGCAGTTACCTCAGGGAAGAGACAGATACGCAGTATTTT
d_call: TRBD2; clone_size: .; j_call: TRBJ2-3; v_call: TRBV20-1; cdr3_aa: CSASPPRGGPHTQYF; cdr3_nt: TGCAGTGCTAGCCCCCCTCGGGGGGGGCCCCATACGCAGTATTTT
d_call: .; clone_size: few; j_call: TRBJ2-5; v_call: TRBV5-6; cdr3_aa: CASSLVRRGIQETQYF; cdr3_nt: TGTGCCAGCAGCTTAGTCCGGCGGGGTATCCAAGAGACCCAGTACTTC
d_call: .; clone_size: .; j_call: TRBJ1-2; v_call: TRBV5-5; cdr3_aa: CASSLSSGLGYTF; cdr3_nt: TGTGCCAGCAGCTTGTCTTCGGGGCTTGGCTACACCTTC
d_call: TRBD2; clone_size: .; j_call: TRBJ2-1; v_call: TRBV6-2/TRBV6-3; cdr3_aa: CASSYYLAGGNEQFF; cdr3_nt: TGTGCCAGCAGTTATTACCTAGCGGGGGGTAATGAGCAGTTCTTC
d_call: TRBD1; clone_size: few; j_call: TRBJ2-3; v_call: TRBV4-1; cdr3_aa: CASSPGDRGSTDTQYF; cdr3_nt: TGCGCCAGCAGCCCAGGGGACAGGGGCAGCACAGATACGCAGTATTTT
d_call: .; clone_size: .; j_call: TRBJ1-4; v_call: TRBV5-1; cdr3_aa: CASSLDLGAATNEKLFF; cdr3_nt: TGCGCCAGCAGCTTGGATTTGGGGGCGGCAACTAATGAAAAACTGTTTTTT
d_call: .; clone_size: .; j_call: TRBJ2-6; v_call: TRBV18; cdr3_aa: CASPGTGSSGANVLTF; cdr3_nt: TGTGCCAGCCCAGGGACCGGAAGCTCTGGGGCCAACGTCCTGACTTTC
d_call: .; clone_size: few; j_call: TRBJ2-3; v_call: TRBV3-1; cdr3_aa: CASSQGETTDTQYF; cdr3_nt: TGTGCCAGCAGCCAGGGAGAAACGACAGATACGCAGTATTTT
d_call: .; clone_size: .; j_call: TRBJ2-1; v_call: TRBV19; cdr3_aa: CASSSISGGSYNEQFF; cdr3_nt: TGTGCCAGTAGTTCGATTAGCGGAGGGTCCTACAATGAGCAGTTCTTC
d_call: TRBD1; clone_size: once; j_call: TRBJ1-2; v_call: TRBV7-2; cdr3_aa: CASSRDRESDDYTF; cdr3_nt: TGTGCCAGCAGCCGGGACAGGGAGTCGGATGACTACACCTTC
d_call: .; clone_size: .; j_call: TRBJ1-2; v_call: TRBV25-1; cdr3_aa: CASSEREGRGGYTF; cdr3_nt: TGTGCCAGCAGTGAAAGGGAGGGGCGCGGCGGCTACACCTTC
d_call: .; clone_size: .; j_call: TRBJ1-2; v_call: TRBV6-1; cdr3_aa: CASSEAHSSKSDGYTF; cdr3_nt: TGTGCCAGCAGTGAAGCCCATTCTTCCAAGTCGGATGGCTACACCTTC
d_call: TRBD2; clone_size: .; j_call: TRBJ2-3; v_call: TRBV7-2; cdr3_aa: CASSRSGRVDTQYF; cdr3_nt: TGTGCCAGCAGCCGGAGCGGGAGGGTAGATACGCAGTATTTT